The 22 T cell receptor beta chains in this list originate from one sample, sequenced in a study of shared clonotypes between healthy human individuals (dated by TCRdb to 2020 to 2022). Library creation used the immunoSEQ multiplex PCR assay. What TCRdb holds here is the immuneACCESS table cut down to in-frame rearrangements. Part of the clones is not present; checked against another copy, under half of the missing clones reflect an unresolved V gene, and the others are unexplained. For this sample there are 640,000 or so clones; 72% appear just once. Under 2% of the sample goes to the ten largest clones. The sequencing input was memory CD4+ T cells sorted from blood. The label giving this sample's cell subset or site can be read as: CD45RA-negative fraction. The source is a woman aged 30 to 39 in good health.

This clone was seen just once. The chain links TRBV7-2 to TRBJ1-1, with a possible D match to TRBD1 (6 bases). V lost 4 bases and J lost 5, with 20 bases in between. There are 16 residues in the CDR3. Germline CDR1 reads SGHTA; CDR2 reads FQGNSA. The CDR3 region is CASSSWGRGGSTEAFF. The CDR3 bases are TGTGCCAGCAGCTCCTGGGGAAGAGGGGGGAGTACTGAAGCTTTCTTT.

This chain uses TRBV7-9 with TRBJ2-3; 12 bases map to TRBD2. Germline V CDR1 and CDR2: SEHNR, FQNEAQ (reference sequence). CDR3 length: 17 residues. Unmatched junction bases numbered 6, after V lost 4 bases and J lost 1 base. This CDR3 is CASSSKRLAGGTDTQYF. The CDR3 nucleotides read TGTGCCAGCAGCTCAAAACGACTAGCGGGAGGCACAGATACGCAGTATTTT.

This chain joins TRBV18 and TRBJ2-3, with 7 bases identical to TRBD1. The CDR3 covers 15 residues. CDR1 KGHSH and CDR2 LQKENI come from the germline V gene. The V and J ends lost 4 bases and 2 bases, in that order; junction bases with no gene match: 6. CDR3 coding DNA: TGTGCCAGCTCACAGGCAACAGGGGCCACAGATACGCAGTATTTT. As protein: CASSQATGATDTQYF. Based on the CDR3 plus reference TRBV18 and TRBJ2-3, the full variable domain is NAGVMQNPRHLVRRRGQEARLRCSPMKGHSHVYWYRQLPEEGLKFMVYLQKENIIDESGMPKERFSAEFPKEGPSILRIQQVVRGDSAAYFCASSQATGATDTQYFGPGTRLTVL.

This clone was picked up a small number of times. This chain connects TRBV5-1 to TRBJ2-2; D is tentatively TRBD1 or TRBD2 (5 bases each). The germline CDR1 and CDR2 sequences are SGHRS and YFSETQ. The CDR3 covers 16 residues. V was shortened by 4 bases and J by 4 bases, with 17 bases between the two germline ends. The DNA of the CDR3 is TGCGCCAGCAGCCCCCAGGGACCCGAAAGCACCGGGGAGCTGTTTTTT. It encodes CASSPQGPESTGELFF.

The table lists this clone with a count of one. The gene calls are TRBV19 and TRBJ2-7; 9 nucleotides match TRBD1. Looked up from germline, CDR1 is LNHDA and CDR2 is SQIVND (reference sequence). The CDR3 extends over 13 amino acids. V lost 3 bases and J lost 5; bases outside the gene matches: 2. This chain's CDR3 is CASSIDRGDEQYF. The CDR3 DNA follows: TGTGCCAGTAGTATTGACAGGGGGGACGAGCAGTACTTC.

This clone was seen only a few times. V gene TRBV28 combines with J gene TRBJ2-1; a possible D gene is TRBD2 (5 bases). Trimming left V 5 bases short and J 8 bases short, with 13 bases between. The CDR3 is 13 amino acids. Germline lookup yields CDR1 MDHEN and CDR2 SYDVKM. This chain's CDR3 is CASSGPGRDEQFF. The CDR3, as DNA: TGTGCCAGCAGTGGCCCGGGGAGAGATGAGCAGTTCTTC.

The chain has TRBV11-2 and TRBJ2-1; 13 bases line up with TRBD2. The length of the CDR3 is 13 residues. Germline V gene sequence: CDR1 SGHAT, CDR2 FQNNGV. Trimming cost V 0 bases and J 16 bases; bases outside gene matches: 3. CDR3 bases: TGTGCCAGCAGCTTAGAGACTAGCGGGAGGCCTTTCTTC. This gives the protein CASSLETSGRPFF.

The chain couples TRBV6-1 to TRBJ1-3, with TRBD1 matching over 7 bases. J was trimmed by 4 bases and V by 7 bases; bases with no gene match: 7. This CDR3 comprises 14 residues. Looked up from germline, CDR1 is MNHNS and CDR2 is SASEGT. This chain's CDR3 is CASTRQGGGNTIYF. CDR3 DNA: TGTGCCAGCACCCGACAGGGCGGCGGAAACACCATATATTTT.

V and J are TRBV30 and TRBJ2-1; D might be TRBD1 or TRBD2, each matching 5 bases. Trimming took 0 bases from V and 16 from J, leaving 19 bases between them. The CDR3 runs 13 residues. CDR1 GTSNPN and CDR2 SVGIG come from the germline V gene (reference sequence). CDR3 sequence reads: CAWSVQKGDPAFF. CDR3 coding DNA: TGTGCCTGGAGTGTGCAAAAAGGGGACCCGGCTTTCTTC.

The V gene is TRBV7-8, the J gene TRBJ2-5; tentative D call: TRBD1 (6 bases). CDR1 SGHVS and CDR2 FQNEAQ come from the germline V gene. The CDR3 contains 15 residues. With 5 bases removed from V and 7 bases from J, the gap between germline ends came to 20 bases. CDR3 sequence (DNA): TGTGCCAGCAGCAACCGAACAGGGTATCGTGGGACCCAGTACTTC. Amino acids: CASSNRTGYRGTQYF.

This clone has a handful of counts. The chain uses TRBV27 and TRBJ1-5; no firm D call. The germline V gene encodes CDR1 MNHEY and CDR2 SMNVEV (reference sequence). The CDR3 consists of 15 residues. V lost 7 bases and J lost 3, with 16 bases in between. This CDR3 is CASKGSSGPNQPQHF. The CDR3 DNA is TGTGCCAGCAAAGGCAGTTCAGGACCCAATCAGCCCCAGCATTTT.

The gene calls are TRBV6-1 and TRBJ1-5, with D unresolved. CDR1 and CDR2 (germline): MNHNS, SASEGT. This CDR3 contains 13 residues. The V and J ends lost 2 bases and 5 bases respectively, with 7 bases between them. The CDR3 sequence is CASSEFGDQPQHF. CDR3 DNA: TGTGCCAGCAGTGAATTCGGGGATCAGCCCCAGCATTTT.

The chain couples TRBV21-1 to TRBJ2-1. TRBV21-1 is an annotated pseudogene. This CDR3 comprises 16 residues. CDR3 region: CASSIPDPPRANEQFF. The CDR3 region has the DNA TGTGCCAGCAGCATCCCGGACCCCCCTCGGGCCAATGAGCAGTTCTTC.

The V and J genes are TRBV10-3 and TRBJ2-2, with D unresolved. From germline, CDR1 is ENHRY and CDR2 SYGVKD. The CDR3 runs 15 residues. The V gene lost 2 bases and the J gene lost 3 bases, with 10 bases spanning the gap. CDR3 in DNA: TGTGCCATCAGTGAGGGGCCCGCAGACACCGGGGAGCTGTTTTTT. Translating gives CAISEGPADTGELFF.

This clone was detected only a few times. The chain has TRBV7-2 and TRBJ1-5; perhaps TRBD1 as D (5 bases). The CDR3 is 16 amino acids. V shed 1 base and J shed 7 bases, with 17 bases lying between them. The germline CDR1 and CDR2 sequences are SGHTA and FQGNSA. The CDR3 is CASSLGGQGWQQPQHF. The CDR3, as DNA: TGTGCCAGCAGCTTAGGGGGCCAGGGATGGCAACAGCCCCAGCATTTT.

As concerns this clone: Additional DNA sequences in this sample encode the identical CDR3. The V and J genes are TRBV18 and TRBJ1-5, with D unresolved. Germline CDR1 and CDR2: KGHSH and LQKENI. Trimming took 2 bases from V and 0 from J, leaving 8 bases between them. This CDR3 has 15 residues. The chain's CDR3 is CASSPGQHSNQPQHF. CDR3 bases: TGTGCCAGCTCACCAGGGCAACATAGCAATCAGCCCCAGCATTTT.

The CDR3 bases are TGTGCCAGCAGACATAGCGGCCATAGCACAGATACGCAGTATTTT. Protein product: CASRHSGHSTDTQYF. V and J are TRBV2 and TRBJ2-3; a possible D gene is TRBD2 (6 bases). Per the germline V gene, CDR1 is SNHLY and CDR2 is FYNNEI. The CDR3 spans 15 residues. Trimming stripped 6 bases from V and 0 bases from J, with 13 bases between.

V gene TRBV28 combines with J gene TRBJ2-3; no definite D call. This CDR3 region has 13 residues. With 2 bases removed from V and 2 bases from J, the gap between germline ends came to 5 bases. Germline CDR1 and CDR2: MDHEN and SYDVKM. The chain's CDR3 is CASSLINTDTQYF. The CDR3, as DNA: TGTGCCAGCAGTTTAATTAACACAGATACGCAGTATTTT. The whole variable domain, remainder taken from reference TRBV28 and TRBJ2-3, is DVKVTQSSRYLVKRTGEKVFLECVQDMDHENMFWYRQDPGLGLRLIYFSYDVKMKEKGDIPEGYSVSREKKERFSLILESASTNQTSMYLCASSLINTDTQYFGPGTRLTVL.

V is TRBV27 and J is TRBJ2-7; D gene unclear. The CDR3 has 11 residues. V lost 4 bases and J 3 bases, leaving 4 bases between the germline ends. Germline values: CDR1 MNHEY, CDR2 SMNVEV (reference sequence). The CDR3 coding sequence is TGTGCCAGCAGTTACATCTACGAGCAGTACTTC. Translated: CASSYIYEQYF.

The chain employs TRBV6-5 and TRBJ1-1; D is ambiguous. The germline V gene has CDR1 MNHEY and CDR2 SVGAGI. This CDR3 has 14 amino acids. With 2 bases removed from V and 0 bases from J, the gap between germline ends came to 7 bases. CDR3 amino acids: CASSYGHLNTEAFF. For the CDR3, the DNA is TGTGCCAGCAGTTACGGCCATTTGAACACTGAAGCTTTCTTT.

The rearrangement joins TRBV5-1 to TRBJ1-5; D remains ambiguous. The V end lost 1 base, the J end lost 1 base, and 9 bases lay between the germline ends. The CDR3 is made up of 15 amino acids. The germline V gene has CDR1 SGHRS and CDR2 YFSETQ. The CDR3: CASSLSSGSNQPQHF. CDR3 DNA: TGCGCCAGCAGCTTGTCTTCAGGAAGCAATCAGCCCCAGCATTTT. The complete variable domain, with remaining parts taken from reference TRBV5-1 and TRBJ1-5, reads KAGVTQTPRYLIKTRGQQVTLSCSPISGHRSVSWYQQTPGQGLQFLFEYFSETQRNKGNFPGRFSGRQFSNSRSEMNVSTLELGDSALYLCASSLSSGSNQPQHFGDGTRLSIL.

As concerns this clone: Other DNA sequences in this sample translate to the same CDR3. The chain uses TRBV18 and TRBJ2-5; D gene unclear. Germline V gene data show CDR1 as KGHSH and CDR2 as LQKENI. The CDR3 length is 11 residues. V lost 1 base to trimming and J lost 3 bases, with 0 bases between them. DNA for the CDR3: TGTGCCAGCTCACCACAAGAGACCCAGTACTTC. Protein sequence: CASSPQETQYF.